Detailed here is one T cell receptor (beta chain). The sort gate was single viable CD3+CD4+CD8-CD45RO+ cells for memory CD4+ T cells. Total CD4+ T cells were enriched by CD4 positive selection. This entry is derived from a study of memory CD4+ T cells and cytomegalovirus serostatus. Overall study context: Healthy Belgian adult donors included under ten CMV-positive and 24 CMV-negative people.

Generated by immunoSEQ multiplex PCR, the TCRdb table keeps only in-frame clones and is missing some. Here the sample spans about 58,000 clones, roughly 84% being singletons. V was cut by 7 bases and J by 7 bases, with 15 bases left in between. CDR1 is SGHRS, CDR2 YFSETQ, per germline. The CDR3 covers 12 residues. Sequenced material: memory CD4+ T cells from blood. This sequence originates from an adult in good health and CMV-seronegative. Some clones in this sample may be carry-over from other donors' samples. The rearrangement links TRBV5-1 to TRBJ2-7, with D perhaps TRBD1 (7 bases). CDR3 bases: TGCGCCAGCGCAGACCCAGGGGGGGAGCAGTACTTC. It encodes CASADPGGEQYF.